The 11 T cell receptor beta chains below come from one sample, sequenced in a study of Ad26.COV2.S vaccination and SARS-CoV-2 variants. Using immunoSEQ multiplex PCR, the repertoire was profiled, and TCRdb retains in-frame clones only, with some absent. There are more than 250,000 clones in the sample; about 87% occur only once, and around 3.5% lies in the top ten. Specified treatment: 19 received Ad26.COV2.S at low or high dose, single or two shots; a few received placebo; per-sample allocation not given. Day 63 after the first vaccine or placebo injection was the time point for sampling. The source material was peripheral blood, sampled in a trial of Ad26.COV2.S vaccine versus placebo. The source of these receptors is a person aged 18-60 years who received the Ad26.COV2.S COVID-19 vaccine or a placebo.

This chain links TRBV4-1 with TRBJ1-1, with D maybe TRBD1 (6 bases). CDR3 length equals 18 residues. Per germline, CDR1 MGHRA and CDR2 YSYEKL. The V end lost 1 base, the J end lost 7 bases, and 25 bases lay between the germline ends. This CDR3 is CASSQAGTRGVLSVEAFF. The CDR3 DNA reads TGCGCCAGCAGCCAAGCCGGGACAAGGGGAGTCCTGTCCGTTGAAGCTTTCTTT.

The chain is built from TRBV27 and TRBJ1-2; D unclear. This CDR3 has 12 residues. V lost 8 bases and J 2 bases, leaving 9 bases between the germline ends. CDR1 is MNHEY and CDR2 is SMNVEV in the germline V gene (reference sequence). CDR3 in DNA: TGTGCCAGCGGAGCAGTAAACTATGGCTACACCTTC. Residues: CASGAVNYGYTF.

The chain joins TRBV6-5 to TRBJ2-1; no clear D. The CDR3 has 13 amino acids. Germline assignment: CDR1 MNHEY and CDR2 SVGAGI. Deletions cut 6 bases from V and 8 bases from J, with 14 bases between. The CDR3 loop is CASSLEHFDEQFF. DNA for the CDR3: TGTGCCAGCAGCCTAGAACACTTCGATGAGCAGTTCTTC.

V is TRBV4-3 and J is TRBJ2-7, with 7 positions matching TRBD2. CDR3 length: 16 residues. Germline assignment: CDR1 LGHNA and CDR2 YSLEER. Trimming took 1 base from V and 2 from J; bases not matched to a gene: 8. The CDR3 region is CASSQAWGGPPYEQYF. Written as DNA, the CDR3 is TGCGCCAGCAGCCAAGCGTGGGGGGGACCTCCCTACGAGCAGTACTTC.

The V and J genes are TRBV6-6 and TRBJ1-4; a weak D match, TRBD1 (5 bases). Germline-derived CDR1 and CDR2 are MNHNY and SVGAGI (reference sequence). Trimming shortened V by 6 bases and J by 7 bases, and 9 bases separated the two germline ends. This CDR3 comprises 12 residues. CDR3 sequence: CASSVGGEKLFF. The CDR3 nucleotides are TGTGCCAGCAGCGTTGGGGGTGAAAAACTGTTTTTT.

The count of this clone is one. V is TRBV5-4 and J is TRBJ2-5; D gene uncertain. V dropped 0 bases and J dropped 5 bases, with 5 bases sitting between them. This CDR3 has 12 amino acids. The germline gives CDR1 SGHNT, CDR2 YYREEE (reference sequence). The CDR3 here is CASSLAGETQYF. In DNA, the CDR3 is TGTGCCAGCAGCTTGGCCGGGGAGACCCAGTACTTC.

The V and J genes are TRBV5-1 and TRBJ2-1, with TRBD1 as a possible D gene (6 bases). V lost 4 bases to trimming and J lost 6 bases, with 14 bases between them. The germline V gene has CDR1 SGHRS and CDR2 YFSETQ. The CDR3 has 14 amino acids. The CDR3 is CASSPDSMSNEQFF. The CDR3 DNA reads TGCGCCAGCAGCCCGGACAGTATGAGCAATGAGCAGTTCTTC. Filled out from reference TRBV5-1 and TRBJ2-1, the complete variable domain reads KAGVTQTPRYLIKTRGQQVTLSCSPISGHRSVSWYQQTPGQGLQFLFEYFSETQRNKGNFPGRFSGRQFSNSRSEMNVSTLELGDSALYLCASSPDSMSNEQFFGPGTRLTVL.

The rearrangement links TRBV6-5 to TRBJ1-5; a possible D gene is TRBD1 (6 bases). V lost 8 bases, J lost 0 bases, and 11 bases lay in between. Germline loops: CDR1 MNHEY, CDR2 SVGAGI. CDR3 length: 14 residues. CDR3 nucleotides: TGTGCCAGCCGGACAGCATATAGCAATCAGCCCCAGCATTTT. This codes for CASRTAYSNQPQHF.

This clone was observed once. The chain is built from TRBV6-5 and TRBJ1-5; D unclear. The germline gives CDR1 MNHEY, CDR2 SVGAGI. The CDR3 length is 14 residues. V was shortened by 4 bases and J by 5 bases, with 12 bases between the two germline ends. CDR3 DNA: TGTGCCAGCAGTTCCGCAGCAGAATATCAGCCCCAGCATTTT. This translates into CASSSAAEYQPQHF.

The V gene is TRBV7-3, the J gene TRBJ2-7; 8 nucleotides line up with TRBD1. V was pared by 2 bases and J by 0 bases, with 6 bases of the junction left unmatched. This CDR3 contains 16 residues. Germline CDR1 is SGHTA and CDR2 is FQGTGA. This CDR3 is CASSLSRTGISYEQYF. The CDR3, as DNA: TGTGCCAGCAGCTTATCCCGGACAGGGATCTCCTACGAGCAGTACTTC.

This clone was detected once. CDR3 in DNA: TGTGCCAGCAGCACCCGCTACCTGACAGGGGAAAGAGATACGCAGTATTTT. Protein: CASSTRYLTGERDTQYF. The chain couples TRBV4-2 to TRBJ2-3; 8 bases line up with TRBD1. Germline lookup yields CDR1 LGHNA and CDR2 YNFKEQ. The CDR3 consists of 17 residues. V dropped 5 bases and J dropped 5; count of bases not matched to a gene: 15.